This is a list of T cell receptor beta chains from one sample in a study of tumor-infiltrating lymphocytes in primary liver carcinoma. One entry per CDR3 protein, called by TCRdb with MiXCR from the multiplex PCR reads. The sample contains about 75,000 distinct CDR3 sequences, approximately 69% of which appear only once. Source material: tumor-adjacent normal liver tissue. These receptors were taken from a man aged 40-49 years with primary liver carcinoma and hepatitis B virus infection. Both conserved end residues are part of each CDR3. Fields, in order: CDR3 protein, CDR3 DNA, D gene, V gene, clone size, J gene. The D gene is left open where the match is weak. The size field is filled for only some rows; it gives once, few, many or a size class.

CASSVLAGGSRDTQYF,TGTGCCAGCAGTGTCCTAGCGGGAGGAAGCAGAGATACGCAGTATTTT,TRBD2,TRBV9,NA,TRBJ2-3
CDSSQDWGDEQFF,TGTGACAGCAGCCAAGATTGGGGGGATGAGCAGTTCTTC,NA,TRBV4-2,few,TRBJ2-1
CASSPTEYNSLLHF,TGTGCCAGCAGCCCAACAGAGTATAATTCACTCCTCCACTTT,NA,TRBV28,NA,TRBJ1-6
CASSTRGGGAFF,TGTGCCAGCAGCACCAGGGGTGGTGGAGCTTTCTTT,NA,TRBV13,NA,TRBJ1-1
CASSLVEASTGEPFF,TGTGCCAGTAGCTTGGTAGAAGCGAGCACCGGGGAGCCGTTTTTT,NA,TRBV5-5,NA,TRBJ2-2
CASSLVRGANIQYF,TGTGCCAGCAGCTTAGTGAGGGGAGCAAACATTCAGTACTTC,NA,TRBV7-8,many,TRBJ2-4
CASSAARGSYEQYF,TGTGCCAGCAGTGCGGCGAGAGGCTCCTACGAGCAATACTTC,NA,TRBV10-2,once,TRBJ2-7
CNVGGGAKTGELFF,TGCAACGTTGGGGGGGGGGCGAAGACCGGGGAGCTGTTTTTT,NA,TRBV29-1,NA,TRBJ2-2
CASNLDPRSSGRGETQYF,TGCGCCAGCAACTTAGATCCGCGGTCTAGCGGGAGAGGAGAGACCCAGTACTTC,TRBD2,TRBV11-2,NA,TRBJ2-5
CGSSIPTSGKGGNEQFF,TGTGGCAGCAGCATTCCGACTAGCGGGAAGGGGGGGAATGAGCAGTTCTTC,TRBD2,TRBV7-9,NA,TRBJ2-1
CATGLAWRSYDQYF,TGTGCCACCGGGTTGGCGTGGCGATCCTACGACCAGTACTTC,NA,TRBV6-2/TRBV6-3,once,TRBJ2-7
CASSRGVAGGGETQYF,TGTGCCAGCAGCCGAGGAGTAGCGGGAGGAGGAGAGACCCAATACTTC,TRBD2,TRBV4-3,NA,TRBJ2-5
CASSSFDTKSGRLTYEQYF,TGTGCCAGCAGTTCTTTCGATACGAAGAGCGGGAGGCTCACCTACGAGCAGTACTTC,TRBD2,TRBV28,NA,TRBJ2-7
CASSYHGRGIEAFF,TGTGCCAGCAGTTACCATGGCCGGGGCATTGAAGCTTTCTTT,NA,TRBV6-2/TRBV6-3,NA,TRBJ1-1
CASMTNGRYNEQFF,TGTGCCAGTATGACCAACGGGAGATACAATGAGCAGTTCTTC,NA,TRBV12-3/TRBV12-4,NA,TRBJ2-1
CANSQVLVWQEGRTDTQYF,TGCGCCAACAGCCAAGTTTTAGTGTGGCAGGAGGGGAGGACAGATACGCAGTATTTT,NA,TRBV4-3,NA,TRBJ2-3
CSVNLAGVTDTQYF,TGCAGCGTCAATCTAGCGGGAGTAACAGATACGCAGTATTTT,TRBD2,TRBV29-1,NA,TRBJ2-3
CTVLRTGKNTEAFF,TGCACCGTCCTCCGGACAGGGAAGAACACTGAAGCTTTCTTT,TRBD1,TRBV29-1,once,TRBJ1-1
CSVWLGGTEAFF,TGTAGCGTTTGGTTAGGGGGCACTGAAGCTTTCTTT,NA,TRBV29-1,once,TRBJ1-1
CASSLWLAGGTQETQYF,TGCGCCAGCAGCTTGTGGCTAGCGGGAGGGACCCAAGAGACCCAGTACTTC,TRBD2,TRBV5-1,few,TRBJ2-5
CACSQGPSSYSEQFF,TGCGCCTGCAGCCAAGGTCCTAGCTCCTACAGTGAGCAGTTCTTC,NA,TRBV4-1,NA,TRBJ2-1
CASSYSGQTLLLEHYF,TGTGCCAGCAGTTACTCAGGTCAGACCCTTCTCTTGGAGCACTACTTC,NA,TRBV6-2/TRBV6-3,NA,TRBJ2-7
CSVCQGGNKQFF,TGCAGCGTCTGCCAGGGAGGCAATAAGCAGTTCTTC,NA,TRBV29-1,NA,TRBJ2-1
CASSPRQAFDYTF,TGTGCCAGCAGTCCGAGACAGGCTTTCGACTACACCTTC,NA,TRBV6-5,NA,TRBJ1-2
CASSVYSNQPQHF,TGTGCCAGCAGTGTATACAGCAATCAGCCCCAGCATTTT,NA,TRBV9,NA,TRBJ1-5
CASAYLAGVSYEQYF,TGTGCCAGTGCGTACTTAGCGGGAGTGTCCTACGAGCAGTACTTC,TRBD2,TRBV6-2/TRBV6-3,NA,TRBJ2-7
CASDPGLVGTDTQYF,TGTGCCAGCGACCCAGGACTAGTGGGAACAGATACGCAGTATTTT,TRBD2,TRBV6-5,NA,TRBJ2-3
CARSSQEYNNRELWYDEQYF,TGTGCCAGAAGTTCCCAAGAGTATAACAACAGGGAACTGTGGTATGACGAGCAGTACTTC,NA,TRBV12-3/TRBV12-4,NA,TRBJ2-7
CASSNTGISALHF,TGTGCCAGCAGTAATACAGGAATTTCAGCCCTCCACTTT,NA,TRBV6-6,NA,TRBJ1-6
CASSLEANIDTQYF,TGTGCCAGCAGCTTAGAGGCGAATATAGATACGCAGTATTTT,NA,TRBV7-2,NA,TRBJ2-3
CATRPASGYEQYF,TGTGCCACTCGTCCGGCCTCGGGGTACGAGCAGTACTTC,NA,TRBV7-6,NA,TRBJ2-7
CASSQEWREVWYEQYF,TGCGCCAGCAGCCAAGAGTGGCGGGAGGTTTGGTACGAGCAGTACTTC,TRBD2,TRBV4-1,NA,TRBJ2-7
CASSPDRTRLTYNEQLF,TGTGCCAGCAGCCCCGACCGGACTAGATTGACCTACAATGAGCAGTTATTC,TRBD2,TRBV5-6,NA,TRBJ2-1
CASSQDFSIGELFF,TGTGCCAGCAGCCAAGATTTCTCCATCGGGGAGTTGTTTTTT,NA,TRBV4-2,NA,TRBJ2-2
CATSTQGQGTEAFF,TGTGCCACGTCCACTCAGGGCCAGGGGACTGAAGCTTTCTTT,NA,TRBV10-3,NA,TRBJ1-1
CASSFSGAAEASF,TGTGCCAGCAGCTTTTCAGGGGCCGCCGAAGCTTCCTTT,NA,TRBV12-3/TRBV12-4,few,TRBJ1-1
CASSLATSQETQYF,TGCGCCAGCAGCTTGGCGACTAGCCAAGAGACCCAGTACTTC,NA,TRBV5-1,many,TRBJ2-5
CAIGDPGPNNQPQHF,TGTGCCATCGGTGATCCCGGACCCAATAATCAGCCCCAGCATTTT,NA,TRBV10-3,once,TRBJ1-5
CASRTSTGSWNSGNTIYF,TGTGCCAGCAGGACATCGACAGGGAGTTGGAACTCTGGAAACACCATATATTTT,TRBD1,TRBV6-1,many,TRBJ1-3
CASTDSFNYGYTF,TGTGCCAGTACCGACAGCTTTAACTATGGCTACACCTTC,NA,TRBV11-2,many,TRBJ1-2
CSVEDPGQELSEQFF,TGCAGCGTTGAAGACCCGGGACAGGAGTTAAGCGAGCAGTTCTTC,TRBD1,TRBV29-1,NA,TRBJ2-1
CATSRQANTGELFF,TGTGCCACCAGTCGACAGGCGAACACCGGGGAGCTGTTTTTT,NA,TRBV24-1,many,TRBJ2-2
CASNLSGRGADTQYF,TGTGCCAGCAACCTTAGCGGGAGGGGGGCAGATACGCAGTATTTT,TRBD2,TRBV6-6,NA,TRBJ2-3
CAGSLTSDRPDNEQFF,TGTGCCGGCAGTCTCACCTCGGACAGACCCGACAACGAGCAGTTCTTC,NA,TRBV12-3/TRBV12-4,NA,TRBJ2-1
CSVELANSGANVPTF,TGCAGCGTTGAATTGGCAAACTCTGGGGCCAACGTCCCTACTTTC,NA,TRBV29-1,NA,TRBJ2-6
CAGSLARGTAIYEQYF,TGTGCCGGCAGTTTAGCGCGGGGGACAGCCATCTACGAGCAGTACTTC,NA,TRBV12-3/TRBV12-4,NA,TRBJ2-7
CPINDPRVYEQYF,TGTCCCATCAATGACCCAAGAGTCTACGAGCAGTACTTC,NA,TRBV10-3,NA,TRBJ2-7
CASSLVKAPKPYERYF,TGTGCCAGCAGCTTAGTGAAGGCACCAAAACCCTACGAGCGGTACTTC,NA,TRBV11-2,NA,TRBJ2-7
CASSFGGASELHF,TGTGCCAGCAGCTTCGGGGGGGCTAGCGAGCTGCACTTC,TRBD2,TRBV11-2,NA,TRBJ2-7
CTNSLEGASSSYEQYF,TGCACCAACAGCCTGGAGGGGGCTAGCAGCTCCTACGAGCAGTACTTC,NA,TRBV4-1,NA,TRBJ2-7
CAIEKRLVNGQFF,TGTGCCATCGAGAAGCGGTTAGTCAATGGGCAGTTCTTC,NA,TRBV28,NA,TRBJ2-1
CASSLARSSGNTIYF,TGTGCCAGCAGCTTAGCCCGGTCGTCTGGAAACACCATATATTTT,NA,TRBV13,many,TRBJ1-3
CTSRRGPRTGEQYF,TGTACCAGCAGACGAGGACCAAGGACGGGGGAGCAGTACTTC,NA,TRBV28,NA,TRBJ2-7
CASSLSGSSEQFF,TGTGCCAGCAGTTTATCTGGTAGTAGTGAGCAGTTTTTC,NA,TRBV28,NA,TRBJ2-1